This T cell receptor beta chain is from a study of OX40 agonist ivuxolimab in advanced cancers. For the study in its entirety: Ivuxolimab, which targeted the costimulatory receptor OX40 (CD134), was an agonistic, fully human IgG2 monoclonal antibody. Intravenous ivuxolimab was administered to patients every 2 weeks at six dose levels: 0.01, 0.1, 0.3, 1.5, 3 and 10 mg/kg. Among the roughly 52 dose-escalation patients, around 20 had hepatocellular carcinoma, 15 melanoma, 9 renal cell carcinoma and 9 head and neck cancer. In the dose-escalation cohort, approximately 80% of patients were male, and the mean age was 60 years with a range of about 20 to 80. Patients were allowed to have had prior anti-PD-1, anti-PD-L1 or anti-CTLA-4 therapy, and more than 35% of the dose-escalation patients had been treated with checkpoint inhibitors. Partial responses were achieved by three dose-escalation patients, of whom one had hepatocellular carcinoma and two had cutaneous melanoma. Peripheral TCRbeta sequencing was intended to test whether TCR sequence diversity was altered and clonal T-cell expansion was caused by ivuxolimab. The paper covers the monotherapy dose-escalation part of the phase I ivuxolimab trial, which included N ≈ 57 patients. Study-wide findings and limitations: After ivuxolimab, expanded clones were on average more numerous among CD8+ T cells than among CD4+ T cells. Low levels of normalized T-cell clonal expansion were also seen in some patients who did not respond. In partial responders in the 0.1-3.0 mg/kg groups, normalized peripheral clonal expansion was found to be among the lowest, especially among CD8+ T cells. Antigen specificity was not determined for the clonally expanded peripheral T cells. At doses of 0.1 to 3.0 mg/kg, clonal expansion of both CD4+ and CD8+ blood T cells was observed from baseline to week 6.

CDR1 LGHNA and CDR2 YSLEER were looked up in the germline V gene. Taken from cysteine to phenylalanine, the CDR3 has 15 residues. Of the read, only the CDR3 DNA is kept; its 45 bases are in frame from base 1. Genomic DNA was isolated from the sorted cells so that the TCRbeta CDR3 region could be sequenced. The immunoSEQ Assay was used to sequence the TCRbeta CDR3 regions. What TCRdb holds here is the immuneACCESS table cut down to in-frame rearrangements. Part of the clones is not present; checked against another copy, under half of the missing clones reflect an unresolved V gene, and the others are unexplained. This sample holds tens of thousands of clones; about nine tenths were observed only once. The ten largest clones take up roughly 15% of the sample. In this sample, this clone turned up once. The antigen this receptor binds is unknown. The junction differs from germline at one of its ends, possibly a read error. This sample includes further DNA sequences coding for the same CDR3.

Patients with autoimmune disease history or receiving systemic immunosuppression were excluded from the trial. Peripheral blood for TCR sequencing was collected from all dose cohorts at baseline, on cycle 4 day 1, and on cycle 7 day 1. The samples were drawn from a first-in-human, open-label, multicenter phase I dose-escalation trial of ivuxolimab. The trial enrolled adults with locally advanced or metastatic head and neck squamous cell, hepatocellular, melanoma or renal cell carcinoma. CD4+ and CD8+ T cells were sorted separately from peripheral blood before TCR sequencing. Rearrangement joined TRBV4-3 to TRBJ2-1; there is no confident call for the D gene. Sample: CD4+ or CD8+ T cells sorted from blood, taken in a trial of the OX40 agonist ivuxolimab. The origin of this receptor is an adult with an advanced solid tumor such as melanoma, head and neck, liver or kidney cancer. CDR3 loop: CASSHYPGPGNEQFF. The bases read TGCGCCAGCAGCCATTATCCGGGCCCGGGCAATGAGCAATTCTTC.